This T cell receptor beta chain emerged from a study of blood T cell repertoires in COVID-19. Overall study: From the United States, Italy and Spain came samples of acute and convalescent COVID-19. PBMCs, B-cell-depleted T cells, or T cells were the source of the cDNA or gDNA that made up the material.

This CDR3 spans 16 amino acids. The V and J ends lost 6 bases and 2 bases respectively, with 17 bases between them. Germline V CDR1 and CDR2: MNHEY, SMNVEV (reference sequence). Original processing methods: Estimated nucleated cell counts came from reference gene primer amplification. The method was immunoSEQ multiplex PCR; TCRdb's version includes in-frame clones alone and lacks a portion of them. D and trimming were read from the DNA, whereas the V and J calls and clone size are those reported in that table. The table lists 150,000 to 200,000 clones, roughly 88% of them singletons. The receptor was derived from a man in his 60s with acute or convalescent COVID-19. The sequenced sample consisted of peripheral blood. The chain employs TRBV27 and TRBJ2-1; possibly TRBD2 for D (7 bases). The CDR3 region is CASSPWGAGAYNEQFF. Written as DNA, the CDR3 is TGTGCCAGCAGCCCATGGGGGGCGGGAGCCTACAATGAGCAGTTCTTC.